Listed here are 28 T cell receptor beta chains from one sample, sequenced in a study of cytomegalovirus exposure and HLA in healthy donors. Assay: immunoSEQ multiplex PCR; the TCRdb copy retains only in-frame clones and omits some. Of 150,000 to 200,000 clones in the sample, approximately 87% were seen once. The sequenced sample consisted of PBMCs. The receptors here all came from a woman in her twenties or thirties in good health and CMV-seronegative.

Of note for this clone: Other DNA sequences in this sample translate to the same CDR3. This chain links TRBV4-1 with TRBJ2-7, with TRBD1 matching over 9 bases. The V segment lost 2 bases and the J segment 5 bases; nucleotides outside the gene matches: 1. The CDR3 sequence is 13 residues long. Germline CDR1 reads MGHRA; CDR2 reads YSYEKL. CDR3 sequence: CASSQRTGDEQYF. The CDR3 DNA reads TGCGCCAGCAGCCAACGGACAGGGGACGAGCAGTACTTC.

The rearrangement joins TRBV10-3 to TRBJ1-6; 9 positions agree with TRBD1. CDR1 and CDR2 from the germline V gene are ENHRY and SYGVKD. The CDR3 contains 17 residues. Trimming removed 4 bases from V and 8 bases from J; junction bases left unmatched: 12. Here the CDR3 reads CAISAAGTGPGYSPLHF. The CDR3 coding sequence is TGTGCCATCAGTGCAGCCGGGACAGGGCCTGGGTATTCACCCCTCCACTTT.

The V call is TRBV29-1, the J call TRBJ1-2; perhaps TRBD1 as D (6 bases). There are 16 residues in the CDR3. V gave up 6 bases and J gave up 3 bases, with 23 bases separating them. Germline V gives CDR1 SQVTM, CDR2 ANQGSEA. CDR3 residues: CSVGGPYSRTDYGYTF. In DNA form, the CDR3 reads TGCAGCGTGGGTGGCCCGTATTCCCGGACAGACTATGGCTACACCTTC.

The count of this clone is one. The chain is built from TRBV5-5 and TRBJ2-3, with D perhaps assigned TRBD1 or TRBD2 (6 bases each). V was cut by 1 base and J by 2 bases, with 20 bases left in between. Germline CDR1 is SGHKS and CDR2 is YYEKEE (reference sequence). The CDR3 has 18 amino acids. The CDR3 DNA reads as TGTGCCAGCAGCTTGTCGGGGGCCGGCGAGTCTTTCACAGATACGCAGTATTTT. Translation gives CASSLSGAGESFTDTQYF.

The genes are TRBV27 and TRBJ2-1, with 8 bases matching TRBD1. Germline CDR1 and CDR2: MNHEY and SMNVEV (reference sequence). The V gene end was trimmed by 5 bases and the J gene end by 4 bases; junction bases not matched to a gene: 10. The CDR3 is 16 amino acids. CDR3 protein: CASSPSTGENYNEQFF. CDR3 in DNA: TGTGCCAGCAGTCCGTCGACAGGGGAGAATTACAATGAGCAGTTCTTC.

The CDR3 region has the DNA TGTGCCAGCAGCTTGGGGGAAGGGACAGCCGGCAACTATGGCTACACCTTC. Translated: CASSLGEGTAGNYGYTF. This chain joins TRBV5-4 and TRBJ1-2; 7 positions match TRBD1. Germline V CDR1 and CDR2: SGHNT, YYREEE (reference sequence). The CDR3 runs to 17 residues. J was trimmed by 2 bases and V by 0 bases; bases with no gene match: 10.

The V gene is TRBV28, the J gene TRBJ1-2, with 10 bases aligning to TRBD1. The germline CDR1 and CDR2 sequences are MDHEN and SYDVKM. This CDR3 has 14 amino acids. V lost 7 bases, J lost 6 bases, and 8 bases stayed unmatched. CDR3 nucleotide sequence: TGTGCCAGCACCTTGACAGGGGGCGTAAATGGCTACACCTTC. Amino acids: CASTLTGGVNGYTF.

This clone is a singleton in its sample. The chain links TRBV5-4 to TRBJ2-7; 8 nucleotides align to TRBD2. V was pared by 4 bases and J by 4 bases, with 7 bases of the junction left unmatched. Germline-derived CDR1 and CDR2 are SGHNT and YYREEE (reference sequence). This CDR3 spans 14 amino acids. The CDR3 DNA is TGTGCCAGCAGCACCAAAACGGGGGGGTACGAGCAGTACTTC. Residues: CASSTKTGGYEQYF.

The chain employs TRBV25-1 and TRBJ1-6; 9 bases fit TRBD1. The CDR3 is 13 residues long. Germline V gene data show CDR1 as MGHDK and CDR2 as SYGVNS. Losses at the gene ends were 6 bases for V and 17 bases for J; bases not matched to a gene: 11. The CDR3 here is CASSLGTGTLVHF. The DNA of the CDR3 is TGTGCCAGCAGCCTCGGGACAGGGACCTTGGTCCACTTT.

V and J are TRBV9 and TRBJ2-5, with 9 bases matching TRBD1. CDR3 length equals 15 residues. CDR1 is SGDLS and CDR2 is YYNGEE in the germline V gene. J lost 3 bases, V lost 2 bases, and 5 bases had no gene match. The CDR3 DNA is TGTGCCAGCAGCGTGGGACAGGGATATGAAGAGACCCAGTACTTC. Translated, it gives CASSVGQGYEETQYF.

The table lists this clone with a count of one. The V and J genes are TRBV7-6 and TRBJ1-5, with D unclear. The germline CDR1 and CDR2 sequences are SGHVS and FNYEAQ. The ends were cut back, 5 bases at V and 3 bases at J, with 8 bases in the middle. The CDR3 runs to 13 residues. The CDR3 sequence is CASSAYTNQPQHF. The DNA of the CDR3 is TGTGCCAGCAGCGCATATACCAATCAGCCCCAGCATTTT.

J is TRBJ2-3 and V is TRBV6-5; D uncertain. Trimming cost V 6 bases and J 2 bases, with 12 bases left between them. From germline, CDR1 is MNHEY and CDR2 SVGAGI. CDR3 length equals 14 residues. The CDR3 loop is CASRDGPNTDTQYF. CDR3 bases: TGTGCCAGCAGGGATGGACCAAACACAGATACGCAGTATTTT.

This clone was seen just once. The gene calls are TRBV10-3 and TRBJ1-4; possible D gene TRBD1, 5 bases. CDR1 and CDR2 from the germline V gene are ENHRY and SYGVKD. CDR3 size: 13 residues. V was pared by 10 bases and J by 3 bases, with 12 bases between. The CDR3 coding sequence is TGTGCCACTCGTGACAGATCTAATGAAAAACTGTTTTTT. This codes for CATRDRSNEKLFF.

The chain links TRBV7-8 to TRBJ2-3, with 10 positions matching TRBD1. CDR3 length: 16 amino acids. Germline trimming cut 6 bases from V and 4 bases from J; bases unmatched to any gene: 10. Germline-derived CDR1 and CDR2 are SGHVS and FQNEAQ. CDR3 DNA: TGTGCCAGCAGAGCACGGGACAGGGGATTATCAGATACGCAGTATTTT. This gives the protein CASRARDRGLSDTQYF. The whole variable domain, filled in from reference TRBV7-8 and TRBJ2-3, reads GAGVSQSPRYKVAKRGQDVALRCDPISGHVSLFWYQQALGQGPEFLTYFQNEAQLDKSGLPSDRFFAERPEGSVSTLKIQRTQQEDSAVYLCASRARDRGLSDTQYFGPGTRLTVL.

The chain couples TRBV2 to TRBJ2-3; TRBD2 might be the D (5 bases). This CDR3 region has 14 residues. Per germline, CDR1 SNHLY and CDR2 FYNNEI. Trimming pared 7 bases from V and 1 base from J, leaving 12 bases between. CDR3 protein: CASTGLSGTDTQYF. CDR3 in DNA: TGTGCCAGCACTGGACTGTCTGGCACAGATACGCAGTATTTT.

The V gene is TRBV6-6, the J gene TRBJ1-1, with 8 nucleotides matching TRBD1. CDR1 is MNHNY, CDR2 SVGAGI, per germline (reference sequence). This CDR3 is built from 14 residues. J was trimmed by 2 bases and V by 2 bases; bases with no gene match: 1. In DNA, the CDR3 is TGTGCCAGCAGTTACACAGGGGGTAACACTGAAGCTTTCTTT. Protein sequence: CASSYTGGNTEAFF.

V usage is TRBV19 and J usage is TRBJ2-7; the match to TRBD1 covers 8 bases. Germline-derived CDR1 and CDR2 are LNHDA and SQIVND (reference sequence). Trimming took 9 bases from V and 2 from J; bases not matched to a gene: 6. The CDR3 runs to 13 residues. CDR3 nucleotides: TGTGCCAGCGCAGACAGGGGCGCCTACGAGCAGTACTTC. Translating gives CASADRGAYEQYF. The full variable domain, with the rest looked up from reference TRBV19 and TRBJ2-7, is DGGITQSPKYLFRKEGQNVTLSCEQNLNHDAMYWYRQDPGQGLRLIYYSQIVNDFQKGDIAEGYSVSREKKESFPLTVTSAQKNPTAFYLCASADRGAYEQYFGPGTRLTVT.

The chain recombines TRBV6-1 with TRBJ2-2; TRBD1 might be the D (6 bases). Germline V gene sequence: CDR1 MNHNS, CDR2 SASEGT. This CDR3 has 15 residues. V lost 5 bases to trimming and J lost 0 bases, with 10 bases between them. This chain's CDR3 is CASSIGQSNTGELFF. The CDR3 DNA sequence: TGTGCCAGCAGTATTGGACAGTCGAACACCGGGGAGCTGTTTTTT.

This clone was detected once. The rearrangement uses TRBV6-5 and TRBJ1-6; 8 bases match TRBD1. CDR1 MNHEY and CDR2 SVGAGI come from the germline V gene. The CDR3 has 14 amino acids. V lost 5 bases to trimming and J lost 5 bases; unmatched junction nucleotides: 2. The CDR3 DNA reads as TGTGCCAGCAGTGGACAGGGCAATAATTCACCCCTCCACTTT. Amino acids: CASSGQGNNSPLHF.

For the CDR3, the DNA is TGTGCCAGCAGCTTAGGGGTGCGGGAGTGGGAAAAGACCCAGTACTTC. Residues: CASSLGVREWEKTQYF. This rearrangement joins TRBV7-9 to TRBJ2-5; 7 nucleotides match TRBD2. The germline V gene encodes CDR1 SEHNR and CDR2 FQNEAQ (reference sequence). Trimming took 1 base from V and 6 from J; bases not matched to a gene: 11. CDR3 size: 16 residues.

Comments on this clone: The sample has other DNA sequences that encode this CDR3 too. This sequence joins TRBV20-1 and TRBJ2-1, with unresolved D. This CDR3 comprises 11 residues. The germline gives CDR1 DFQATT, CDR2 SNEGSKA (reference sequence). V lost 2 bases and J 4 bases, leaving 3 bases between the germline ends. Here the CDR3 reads CSARRYNEQFF. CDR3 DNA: TGCAGTGCTAGACGGTACAATGAGCAGTTCTTC.

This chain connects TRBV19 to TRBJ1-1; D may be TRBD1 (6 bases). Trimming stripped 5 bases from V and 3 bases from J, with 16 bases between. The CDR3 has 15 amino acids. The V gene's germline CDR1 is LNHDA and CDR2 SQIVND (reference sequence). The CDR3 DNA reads TGTGCCAGTAGTCCCGCCGGTGGGGGCTACACTGAAGCTTTCTTT. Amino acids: CASSPAGGGYTEAFF.

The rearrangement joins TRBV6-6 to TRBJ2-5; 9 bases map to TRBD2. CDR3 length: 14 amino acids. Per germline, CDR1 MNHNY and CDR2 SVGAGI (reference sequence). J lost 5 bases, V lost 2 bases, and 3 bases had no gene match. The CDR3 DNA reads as TGTGCCAGCAGTTACGCTAGCGGGGCTGAGACCCAGTACTTC. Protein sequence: CASSYASGAETQYF.

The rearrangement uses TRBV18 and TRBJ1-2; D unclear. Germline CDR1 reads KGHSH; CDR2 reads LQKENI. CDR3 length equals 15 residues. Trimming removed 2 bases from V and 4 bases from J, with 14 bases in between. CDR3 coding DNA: TGTGCCAGCTCACCAATGGGCGAAGTCGTCTATGGCTACACCTTC. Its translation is CASSPMGEVVYGYTF.

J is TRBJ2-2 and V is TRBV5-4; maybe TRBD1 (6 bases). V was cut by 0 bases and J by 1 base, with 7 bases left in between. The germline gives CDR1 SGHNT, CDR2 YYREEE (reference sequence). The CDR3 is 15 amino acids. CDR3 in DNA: TGTGCCAGCAGCTTGGTACAGGGGAACACCGGGGAGCTGTTTTTT. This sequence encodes CASSLVQGNTGELFF. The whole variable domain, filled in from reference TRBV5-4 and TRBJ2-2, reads ETGVTQSPTHLIKTRGQQVTLRCSSQSGHNTVSWYQQALGQGPQFIFQYYREEENGRGNFPPRFSGLQFPNYSSELNVNALELDDSALYLCASSLVQGNTGELFFGEGSRLTVL.

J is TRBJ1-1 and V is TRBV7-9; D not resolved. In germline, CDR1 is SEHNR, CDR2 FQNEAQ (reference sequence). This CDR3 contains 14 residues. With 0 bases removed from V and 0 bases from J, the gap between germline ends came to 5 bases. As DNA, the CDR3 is TGTGCCAGCAGCTTAGCGAGGGTGAACACTGAAGCTTTCTTT. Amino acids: CASSLARVNTEAFF.

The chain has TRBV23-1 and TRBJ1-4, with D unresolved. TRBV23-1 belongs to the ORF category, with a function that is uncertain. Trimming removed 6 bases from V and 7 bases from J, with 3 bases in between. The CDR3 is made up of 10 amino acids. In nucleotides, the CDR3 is TGCGCCAGCAGAGGTGAAAAACTGTTTTTT. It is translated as CASRGEKLFF.

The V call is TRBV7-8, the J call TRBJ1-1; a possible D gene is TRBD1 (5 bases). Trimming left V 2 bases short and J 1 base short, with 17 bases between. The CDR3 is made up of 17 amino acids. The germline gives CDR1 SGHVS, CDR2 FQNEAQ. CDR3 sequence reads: CASSLRGISLKNTEAFF. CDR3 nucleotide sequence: TGTGCCAGCAGCTTAAGGGGAATATCTCTCAAGAACACTGAAGCTTTCTTT.